These T cell receptor beta chains were read from a single sample in a study of T cell responses to AZD1222 COVID-19 vaccine. Clones were sequenced by immunoSEQ multiplex PCR, and TCRdb holds only the in-frame ones, with some missing. The table records roughly 120,000 clones, 85% to 90% of them present only once. The source material was peripheral blood, sampled 28 days after the second AZD1222 dose. The receptors stem from an adult who received the AZD1222 COVID-19 vaccine. Each CDR3 is given with its conserved first and last residue. A D gene is named only where the DNA matches it firmly. Clone size, where shown, is once, few, many, or a class for clones that have expanded.

V: TRBV19
size: once
J: TRBJ1-2
D: TRBD1
CDR3: CASSTGQGEFGYTF
DNA: TGTGCCAGTAGTACCGGACAGGGGGAGTTTGGCTACACCTTC

V: TRBV6-2/TRBV6-3
size: NA
J: TRBJ2-5
D: TRBD2
CDR3: CASSYVEREDEETQYF
DNA: TGTGCCAGCAGTTACGTCGAGCGGGAGGATGAAGAGACCCAGTACTTC

V: TRBV27
size: NA
J: TRBJ2-7
D: TRBD2
CDR3: CASSLAAIAGGPLYEQYF
DNA: TGTGCCAGCAGTTTAGCGGCAATAGCGGGAGGGCCTCTCTACGAGCAGTACTTC

V: TRBV9
size: NA
J: TRBJ1-2
D: NA
CDR3: CASSVGHYGYTF
DNA: TGTGCCAGCAGCGTGGGACACTATGGCTACACCTTC

V: TRBV7-2
size: NA
J: TRBJ2-5
D: TRBD1
CDR3: CASIPRDSQETQYF
DNA: TGTGCCAGCATCCCTAGGGACAGCCAAGAGACCCAGTACTTC

V: TRBV2
size: NA
J: TRBJ2-6
D: TRBD1
CDR3: CASSSTQGAYGANVLTF
DNA: TGTGCCAGCAGTTCCACCCAGGGGGCGTATGGGGCCAACGTCCTGACTTTC

V: TRBV11-2
size: NA
J: TRBJ1-2
D: NA
CDR3: CASSLGLVGYTF
DNA: TGTGCCAGCAGCTTAGGCCTGGTCGGCTACACCTTC

V: TRBV28
size: NA
J: TRBJ1-1
D: TRBD1
CDR3: CASSSGGQGGTEAFF
DNA: TGTGCCAGCAGTTCGGGGGGACAGGGAGGGACTGAAGCTTTCTTT

V: TRBV6-2/TRBV6-3
size: NA
J: TRBJ2-5
D: NA
CDR3: CASSYSTVKETQYF
DNA: TGTGCCAGCAGTTACTCGACAGTTAAAGAGACCCAGTACTTC

V: TRBV7-2
size: NA
J: TRBJ1-2
D: NA
CDR3: CASSLDLAQGYGYTF
DNA: TGTGCCAGCAGCTTAGACCTCGCCCAGGGGTATGGCTACACCTTC

V: TRBV10-2
size: few
J: TRBJ2-7
D: TRBD2
CDR3: CASSGTSGRRYEQYF
DNA: TGCGCCAGCAGTGGGACTAGCGGGAGGAGGTACGAGCAGTACTTC

V: TRBV18
size: NA
J: TRBJ2-7
D: NA
CDR3: CASSPLSGAEQYF
DNA: TGTGCCAGCTCACCCCTTTCGGGTGCCGAGCAGTACTTC

V: TRBV2
size: NA
J: TRBJ2-7
D: TRBD1
CDR3: CASSTTGVIHGNYEQYF
DNA: TGTGCCAGCAGTACGACAGGGGTTATTCATGGTAACTACGAGCAGTACTTC

V: TRBV19
size: NA
J: TRBJ1-5
D: NA
CDR3: CASSSGNQPQHF
DNA: TGTGCCAGTAGTTCCGGAAATCAGCCCCAGCATTTT

V: TRBV10-3
size: once
J: TRBJ2-7
D: TRBD2
CDR3: CAISEFAGGLYEQYF
DNA: TGTGCCATCAGTGAGTTTGCGGGAGGACTTTACGAGCAGTACTTC

V: TRBV7-6
size: NA
J: TRBJ2-1
D: TRBD2
CDR3: CASSLLAVSYNEQFF
DNA: TGTGCCAGCAGCTTACTAGCGGTTTCCTACAATGAGCAGTTCTTC

V: TRBV6-5
size: NA
J: TRBJ2-3
D: NA
CDR3: CASTLGPGGHTQYF
DNA: TGTGCCAGCACCCTAGGGCCAGGGGGGCATACGCAGTATTTT

V: TRBV29-1
size: once
J: TRBJ1-2
D: NA
CDR3: CSALWRRGDGYTF
DNA: TGCAGCGCCCTCTGGCGGCGGGGAGATGGCTACACCTTC

V: TRBV4-1
size: few
J: TRBJ2-6
D: NA
CDR3: CASSQAAGSIFSGANVLTF
DNA: TGCGCCAGCAGCCAAGCGGCAGGGAGCATATTTTCAGGGGCCAACGTCCTGACTTTC

V: TRBV9
size: few
J: TRBJ2-7
D: NA
CDR3: CASSVGGAEEYEQYF
DNA: TGTGCCAGCAGCGTAGGGGGAGCGGAGGAGTACGAGCAGTACTTC

V: TRBV9
size: NA
J: TRBJ2-1
D: NA
CDR3: CASSVDGGSYNEQFF
DNA: TGTGCCAGCAGCGTGGACGGCGGCTCCTACAATGAGCAGTTCTTC

V: TRBV11-2
size: NA
J: TRBJ2-7
D: NA
CDR3: CASSPVNRVRTYEQYF
DNA: TGTGCCAGCAGCCCCGTGAACAGGGTCCGGACCTACGAGCAGTACTTC

V: TRBV6-2/TRBV6-3
size: NA
J: TRBJ1-5
D: NA
CDR3: CASSYSILTGGPRGTGQPQHF
DNA: TGTGCCAGCAGTTACTCGATCCTCACCGGGGGTCCCCGGGGAACCGGTCAGCCCCAGCATTTT

V: TRBV4-1
size: NA
J: TRBJ2-7
D: TRBD2
CDR3: CASSQAALSTSGQTYEQYF
DNA: TGCGCCAGCAGCCAAGCTGCCCTCTCGACTAGCGGGCAGACCTACGAGCAGTACTTC

V: TRBV4-1
size: NA
J: TRBJ1-6
D: NA
CDR3: CASSQDWGFHNSPLHF
DNA: TGCGCCAGCAGCCAAGACTGGGGCTTTCATAATTCACCCCTCCACTTT

V: TRBV9
size: NA
J: TRBJ1-6
D: NA
CDR3: CASSANRDNLRAPLHF
DNA: TGTGCCAGCAGCGCAAACCGGGACAACCTCCGGGCACCCCTCCACTTT

V: TRBV7-9
size: NA
J: TRBJ2-3
D: NA
CDR3: CASSSLADTQYF
DNA: TGTGCCAGCAGCTCGCTAGCAGATACGCAGTATTTT

V: TRBV28
size: NA
J: TRBJ2-7
D: NA
CDR3: CASSLGGATSYEQYF
DNA: TGTGCCAGCAGTTTAGGGGGGGCCACCTCCTACGAGCAGTACTTC

V: TRBV5-4
size: NA
J: TRBJ1-2
D: TRBD1
CDR3: CASLDRVGGYTF
DNA: TGTGCCTCGCTGGACAGGGTGGGTGGCTACACCTTC

V: TRBV27
size: NA
J: TRBJ2-7
D: NA
CDR3: CASSRGLLYEQYF
DNA: TGTGCCAGCAGTCGGGGGTTATTGTACGAGCAGTACTTC

V: TRBV5-1
size: NA
J: TRBJ2-7
D: TRBD1
CDR3: CASSSGTGHEQYF
DNA: TGCGCCAGCAGCTCCGGGACAGGGCACGAGCAGTACTTC

V: TRBV7-2
size: NA
J: TRBJ2-5
D: NA
CDR3: CASSLGHSQETQYF
DNA: TGTGCCAGCAGCTTAGGACACTCTCAAGAGACCCAGTACTTC

V: TRBV28
size: NA
J: TRBJ1-6
D: NA
CDR3: CASNMYRDSPLHF
DNA: TGTGCCAGCAACATGTACAGGGATTCACCCCTCCACTTT

V: TRBV27
size: NA
J: TRBJ1-5
D: NA
CDR3: CASSRQIGDQPQHF
DNA: TGTGCCAGCAGCCGACAGATAGGGGATCAGCCCCAGCATTTT

V: TRBV4-1
size: NA
J: TRBJ1-1
D: TRBD1
CDR3: CASSQQGAIDTEAFF
DNA: TGCGCCAGCAGCCAACAGGGGGCGATTGACACTGAAGCTTTCTTT

V: TRBV19
size: once
J: TRBJ2-3
D: TRBD2
CDR3: CASSLLAGGSTDTQYF
DNA: TGTGCCAGTAGTTTGCTAGCGGGGGGTAGCACAGATACGCAGTATTTT

V: TRBV11-3
size: NA
J: TRBJ2-2
D: NA
CDR3: CASSLDGFGLSHTGELFF
DNA: TGTGCCAGCAGCTTAGATGGGTTTGGGCTCTCTCACACCGGGGAGCTGTTTTTT

V: TRBV5-6
size: NA
J: TRBJ2-1
D: NA
CDR3: CASSRTGPRNEQFF
DNA: TGTGCCAGCAGCCGGACTGGCCCCAGAAATGAGCAGTTCTTC

V: TRBV7-9
size: once
J: TRBJ2-7
D: NA
CDR3: CASSPDPGTAYRQYF
DNA: TGTGCCAGCAGCCCAGACCCGGGGACTGCCTATCGGCAGTACTTC

V: TRBV7-9
size: NA
J: TRBJ2-3
D: TRBD2
CDR3: CASTGIAGRGTDTQYF
DNA: TGTGCCAGCACGGGAATAGCGGGAAGGGGCACAGATACGCAGTATTTT

V: TRBV5-4
size: once
J: TRBJ1-2
D: NA
CDR3: CASSWNTVTSNYGYTF
DNA: TGTGCCAGCAGCTGGAACACAGTCACTTCGAACTATGGCTACACCTTC

V: TRBV7-9
size: NA
J: TRBJ1-1
D: NA
CDR3: CASSPDGMNTEAFF
DNA: TGTGCCAGCAGCCCGGACGGAATGAACACTGAAGCTTTCTTT

V: TRBV7-8
size: NA
J: TRBJ1-1
D: NA
CDR3: CASSHRTTGNTEAFF
DNA: TGTGCCAGCAGCCACAGGACGACAGGGAACACTGAAGCTTTCTTT

V: TRBV4-2
size: NA
J: TRBJ2-1
D: TRBD2
CDR3: CASSQETGRAHNEQFF
DNA: TGTGCCAGCAGCCAAGAAACCGGGAGGGCCCACAATGAGCAGTTCTTC

V: TRBV12-3/TRBV12-4
size: NA
J: TRBJ1-1
D: NA
CDR3: CASSSDGNTEAFF
DNA: TGTGCCAGCAGTTCGGACGGGAACACTGAAGCTTTCTTT

V: TRBV7-9
size: NA
J: TRBJ2-7
D: TRBD2
CDR3: CASSLAGGPYEQYF
DNA: TGTGCCAGCAGCTTGGCGGGGGGGCCATACGAGCAGTACTTC

V: TRBV5-6
size: NA
J: TRBJ1-6
D: NA
CDR3: CASSSSGELHF
DNA: TGTGCCAGCAGCTCCTCGGGGGAACTCCACTTT

V: TRBV5-1
size: NA
J: TRBJ2-7
D: NA
CDR3: CASSLVGVQDEQYF
DNA: TGCGCCAGCAGCTTGGTGGGTGTGCAAGACGAGCAGTACTTC

V: TRBV24-1
size: NA
J: TRBJ2-2
D: NA
CDR3: CATSDLVNTGELFF
DNA: TGTGCCACCAGTGATTTGGTGAACACCGGGGAGCTGTTTTTT

V: TRBV7-8
size: NA
J: TRBJ2-3
D: NA
CDR3: CASSLGYRSDTQYF
DNA: TGTGCCAGCAGCTTAGGTTACCGCTCAGATACGCAGTATTTT

V: TRBV7-9
size: once
J: TRBJ1-1
D: NA
CDR3: CASSLAGGGTEAFF
DNA: TGTGCCAGCAGCTTAGCCGGGGGAGGCACTGAAGCTTTCTTT

V: TRBV19
size: NA
J: TRBJ2-1
D: TRBD2
CDR3: CASSTSGSQQFF
DNA: TGTGCCAGTAGCACTAGCGGGAGTCAGCAGTTCTTC

V: TRBV30
size: NA
J: TRBJ2-1
D: TRBD2
CDR3: CAWSVRGLAGNNEQFF
DNA: TGTGCCTGGAGTGTAAGGGGTCTAGCGGGAAACAATGAGCAGTTCTTC

V: TRBV27
size: NA
J: TRBJ1-2
D: TRBD1
CDR3: CASRGQGISGYTF
DNA: TGTGCCAGCCGGGGACAGGGAATCTCTGGCTACACCTTC

V: TRBV27
size: NA
J: TRBJ1-5
D: NA
CDR3: CASRTEYSNQPQHF
DNA: TGTGCCAGCCGGACAGAATATAGCAATCAGCCCCAGCATTTT